This is a list of T cell receptor beta chains from one sample in a study of shared clonotypes between healthy human individuals. Only in-frame clones appear in the TCRdb table, and some are missing; sequencing was by immunoSEQ multiplex PCR. The sample gives approximately 2.3 million clones, more than 85% of which show up once; around 0.4% is in the top ten. The sample comprised naive CD4+ T cells from PBMCs. Receptors were obtained from a man between 18 and 29 years old in good health. Some clones in this sample may be carry-over from other donors' samples. The CDR3 runs from the conserved cysteine through the conserved F or W. Fields, in order: CDR3 DNA, CDR3 protein, D gene, V gene, clone size, J gene. D genes are given only for firm matches. The size of a clone is reported for some rows only, either as once, few or many, or as a class for expanded clones.

TGTGCCAGCAGCCGGGGACTAGCCTACGAGCAGTACTTC CASSRGLAYEQYF TRBD2 TRBV6-5 . TRBJ2-7
TGTGCCAGCAGTTTATTGTTCGCGGGGGCCAAAAACATTCAGTACTTC CASSLLFAGAKNIQYF . TRBV28 . TRBJ2-4
TGCGCCAGCAGCCAAGGGGCTAGCGGGAGGGCCAACGGGGAGCTGTTTTTT CASSQGASGRANGELFF TRBD2 TRBV4-1 . TRBJ2-2
TGTGCCAGCAGCTTAGAAGGGACCCCCTGGGCTAATGAAAAACTGTTTTTT CASSLEGTPWANEKLFF . TRBV11-2 . TRBJ1-4
TGTGCCAGCAGCTTAGAGATTTTTCTAGCGGGAGGCACCGGGGAGCTGTTTTTT CASSLEIFLAGGTGELFF TRBD2 TRBV7-9 . TRBJ2-2
TGCGCCAGCAGCCTCCAGTTGGCCGGGGAGCTGTTTTTT CASSLQLAGELFF . TRBV5-1 . TRBJ2-2
TGTGCCAGCAGTACAGGGGAATTTGGTGAAAAACTGTTTTTT CASSTGEFGEKLFF TRBD1 TRBV28 once TRBJ1-4
TGTGCCAGCAGCTTAACCGGACAGAGCCGTACTGAAGCTTTCTTT CASSLTGQSRTEAFF . TRBV7-3 . TRBJ1-1
TGTGCCATCAGTGGGGACAGGTGGAGCAATCAGCCCCAGCATTTT CAISGDRWSNQPQHF TRBD1 TRBV10-3 . TRBJ1-5
TGTGCCTGGAGTTTGGCCGGACCGGGACAGCTCTATGGCTACACCTTC CAWSLAGPGQLYGYTF TRBD1 TRBV30 . TRBJ1-2
TGCGCCAGCAGTGCGGGACTAGCGGGAGGTTCGGCGCAGTTCTTC CASSAGLAGGSAQFF TRBD2 TRBV10-1 . TRBJ2-1
TGCGCCAGCAGCTCTCAGGGTGGACCCTACGAGCAGTACTTC CASSSQGGPYEQYF . TRBV5-1 . TRBJ2-7
TGTGCCAGCAGGAGGGACAGGACCTACGAGCAGTACTTC CASRRDRTYEQYF TRBD1 TRBV2 . TRBJ2-7
TGTGCCAGCAGCTTAGGGGGGTATTCCCCGGAGACCCAGTACTTC CASSLGGYSPETQYF . TRBV7-8 . TRBJ2-5
TGTGCCAGCAGCTTCGGCAGGGACACCAATCAGCCCCAGCATTTT CASSFGRDTNQPQHF . TRBV5-8 once TRBJ1-5
TGTGCCAGCAGCCCAGGGACTCTGTACAATGAGCAGTTCTTC CASSPGTLYNEQFF . TRBV7-3 once TRBJ2-1
TGTGCCAGCAGCTTAGGCATGGGCCTGAACTGGGAGCAGTACTTC CASSLGMGLNWEQYF . TRBV11-2 . TRBJ2-7
TGTGCCAGCTCACCTACAGGGAATCTAGGGACCGGGGAGCTGTTTTTT CASSPTGNLGTGELFF . TRBV18 once TRBJ2-2
TGTGCCAGCAGTGAGAGAGCGGCCTCCTACGAGCAGTACTTC CASSERAASYEQYF . TRBV6-4 . TRBJ2-7
TGCGCCAGCACCCCTGAAGGGGCCCCTCCGGGGAACACCATATATTTT CASTPEGAPPGNTIYF . TRBV5-1 . TRBJ1-3
TGTGCCAGCAGTTTAAGGGGGCGGGCTGAAGCTTTCTTT CASSLRGRAEAFF TRBD1 TRBV28 . TRBJ1-1
TGCGCCAGCAGCCCCACCCCGGGACAGGGGTACTATGGCTACACCTTC CASSPTPGQGYYGYTF TRBD1 TRBV5-1 . TRBJ1-2
TGTGCCAGCAGAACCACAGGGGAAAGGGGTCAGCCCCAGCATTTT CASRTTGERGQPQHF TRBD1 TRBV6-5 once TRBJ1-5
TGTGCCAGCAGTGAAGCTGAAGTGACTGAAGCTTTCTTT CASSEAEVTEAFF . TRBV2 few TRBJ1-1
TGTGCCAGCAGGTACGGTTCGGGAGGCGACTACGAGCAGTACTTC CASRYGSGGDYEQYF TRBD2 TRBV6-6 . TRBJ2-7
TGTGCCAGCTTTGCGGGAGCGGGGGCAGATACGCAGTATTTT CASFAGAGADTQYF TRBD2 TRBV7-9 . TRBJ2-3
TGTGCCAGCAGACAGACGATTAGCTCCTACGAGCAGTACTTC CASRQTISSYEQYF . TRBV6-5 . TRBJ2-7
TGTGCCAGCAGTCCCCTACGATCGAGGGCCGCGACCTACAATGAGCAGTTCTTC CASSPLRSRAATYNEQFF . TRBV28 . TRBJ2-1
TGTGCCAGCAGCCTCCGACTAGACGAAAACATTCAGTACTTC CASSLRLDENIQYF . TRBV4-2 once TRBJ2-4
TGTGCCAGTAGTGGGACAGGGTCTGGTAATGAAAAACTGTTTTTT CASSGTGSGNEKLFF TRBD1 TRBV19 . TRBJ1-4
TGCGCCAGCAGCTTGGAGGGTCGAGAGACCCAGTACTTC CASSLEGRETQYF . TRBV5-1 . TRBJ2-5
TGTGCCATCAGTGCGGGGGGCTCTGGTCGGGCCTACAATGAGCAGTTCTTC CAISAGGSGRAYNEQFF . TRBV10-3 . TRBJ2-1